This T cell receptor (beta chain) was obtained from a study of T cell responses to AZD1222 COVID-19 vaccine. Data came from immunoSEQ multiplex PCR; TCRdb stores just in-frame clones and leaves some out. The table lists 100,000 or so clones, more than 75% of them singletons. For this clone: The antigen is not known.

Study-wide results and caveats: Nearly half of spike-specific TCRs reportedly target unmutated variant regions. Donors in the cohort were predominantly white British and more often female, and clonal diversity was possibly underestimated.

Per the germline V gene, CDR1 is MNHNY and CDR2 is SVGAGI (reference sequence). The trim removed 5 bases at V and 5 bases at J, leaving 13 bases unmatched. The CDR3 spans 17 residues. The receptor's source is an adult in good health. Sample: peripheral blood, taken on day 0 of AZD1222 vaccination. V gene TRBV6-6 combines with J gene TRBJ2-5, with 11 bases aligning to TRBD2. CDR3 sequence (DNA): TGTGCCAGCAGTCCCCGTGCTAGCGGGAGGTTGTGGGAGACCCAGTACTTC. Its protein product is CASSPRASGRLWETQYF.